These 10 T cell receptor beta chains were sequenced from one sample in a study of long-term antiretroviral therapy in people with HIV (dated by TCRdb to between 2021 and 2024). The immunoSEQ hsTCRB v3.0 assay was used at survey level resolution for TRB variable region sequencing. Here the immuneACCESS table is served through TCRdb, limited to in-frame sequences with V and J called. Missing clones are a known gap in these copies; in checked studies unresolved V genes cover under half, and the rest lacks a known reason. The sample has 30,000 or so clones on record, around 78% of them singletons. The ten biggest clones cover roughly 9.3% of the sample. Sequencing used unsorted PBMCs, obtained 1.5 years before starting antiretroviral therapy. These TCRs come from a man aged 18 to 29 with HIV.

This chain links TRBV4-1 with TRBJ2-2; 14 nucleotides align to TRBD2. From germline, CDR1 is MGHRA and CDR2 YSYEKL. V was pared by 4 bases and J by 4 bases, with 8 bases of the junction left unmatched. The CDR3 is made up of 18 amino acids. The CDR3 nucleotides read TGCGCCAGCAGCCTTGGGGGACTAGCGGGAGTCGGCACCGGGGAGCTGTTTTTT. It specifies CASSLGGLAGVGTGELFF.

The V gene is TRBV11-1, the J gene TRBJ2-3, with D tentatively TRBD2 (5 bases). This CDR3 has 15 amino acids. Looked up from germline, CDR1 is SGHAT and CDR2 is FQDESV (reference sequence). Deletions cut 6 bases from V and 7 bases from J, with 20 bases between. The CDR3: CASRPRMGESYTQYF. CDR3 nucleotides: TGTGCCAGCAGACCCCGGATGGGAGAGTCCTATACGCAGTATTTT.

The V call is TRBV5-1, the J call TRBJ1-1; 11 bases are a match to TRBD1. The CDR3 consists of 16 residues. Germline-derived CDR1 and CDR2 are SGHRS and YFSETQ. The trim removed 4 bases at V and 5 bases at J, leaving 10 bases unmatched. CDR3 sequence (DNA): TGCGCCAGCAGCCCTAGGACAGGGGGCGCGTGGACTGAAGCTTTCTTT. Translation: CASSPRTGGAWTEAFF. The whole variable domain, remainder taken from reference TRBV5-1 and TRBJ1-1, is KAGVTQTPRYLIKTRGQQVTLSCSPISGHRSVSWYQQTPGQGLQFLFEYFSETQRNKGNFPGRFSGRQFSNSRSEMNVSTLELGDSALYLCASSPRTGGAWTEAFFGQGTRLTVV.

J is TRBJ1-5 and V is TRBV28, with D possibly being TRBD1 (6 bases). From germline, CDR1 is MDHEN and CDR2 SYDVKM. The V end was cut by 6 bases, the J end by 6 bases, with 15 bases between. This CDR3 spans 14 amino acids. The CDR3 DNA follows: TGTGCCAGCAGGGCACAGGGTTTGGGTCAGCCCCAGCATTTT. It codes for CASRAQGLGQPQHF.

The CDR3 loop is CASSSDGYTEAFF. CDR3 sequence (DNA): TGTGCCAGCAGTTCTGACGGTTACACTGAAGCTTTCTTT. V usage is TRBV28 and J usage is TRBJ1-1, with D hard to call. V lost 4 bases to trimming and J lost 3 bases, with 9 bases between them. The CDR3 sequence is 13 residues long. Germline V lookup: CDR1 MDHEN, CDR2 SYDVKM. Full variable domain (rest looked up from reference TRBV28 and TRBJ1-1): DVKVTQSSRYLVKRTGEKVFLECVQDMDHENMFWYRQDPGLGLRLIYFSYDVKMKEKGDIPEGYSVSREKKERFSLILESASTNQTSMYLCASSSDGYTEAFFGQGTRLTVV.

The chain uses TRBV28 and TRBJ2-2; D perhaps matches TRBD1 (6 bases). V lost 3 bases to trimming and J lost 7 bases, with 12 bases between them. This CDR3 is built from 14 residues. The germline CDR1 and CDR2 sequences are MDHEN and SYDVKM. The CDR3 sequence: CASSFQQGHGELFF. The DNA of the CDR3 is TGTGCCAGCAGTTTTCAACAGGGACACGGGGAGCTGTTTTTT.

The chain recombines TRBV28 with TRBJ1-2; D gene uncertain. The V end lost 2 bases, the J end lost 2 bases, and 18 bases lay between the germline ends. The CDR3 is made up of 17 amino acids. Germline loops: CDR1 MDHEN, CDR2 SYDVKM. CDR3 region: CASSLAAALGRNYGYTF. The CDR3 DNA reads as TGTGCCAGCAGTTTAGCGGCGGCTCTAGGGAGGAACTATGGCTACACCTTC.

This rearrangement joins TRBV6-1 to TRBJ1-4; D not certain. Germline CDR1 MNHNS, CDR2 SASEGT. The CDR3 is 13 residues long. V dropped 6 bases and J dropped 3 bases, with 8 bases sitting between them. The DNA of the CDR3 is TGTGCCAGCAGGTTGCCGCCTAATGAAAAACTGTTTTTT. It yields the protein CASRLPPNEKLFF.

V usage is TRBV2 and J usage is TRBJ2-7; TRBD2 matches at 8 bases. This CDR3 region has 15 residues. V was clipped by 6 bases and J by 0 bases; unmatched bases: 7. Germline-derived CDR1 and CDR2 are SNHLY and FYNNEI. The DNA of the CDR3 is TGTGCCAGCAGGGAACTAGCGGCCGGCTCCTACGAGCAGTACTTC. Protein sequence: CASRELAAGSYEQYF.

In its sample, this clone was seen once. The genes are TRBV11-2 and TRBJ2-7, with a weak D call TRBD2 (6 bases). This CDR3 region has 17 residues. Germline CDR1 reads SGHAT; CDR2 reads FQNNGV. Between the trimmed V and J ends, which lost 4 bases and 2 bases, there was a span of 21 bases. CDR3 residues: CASSYPMGLARTYEQYF. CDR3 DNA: TGTGCCAGCAGCTACCCCATGGGGCTAGCGAGAACCTACGAGCAGTACTTC. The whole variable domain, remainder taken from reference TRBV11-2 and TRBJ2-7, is EAGVAQSPRYKIIEKRQSVAFWCNPISGHATLYWYQQILGQGPKLLIQFQNNGVVDDSQLPKDRFSAERLKGVDSTLKIQPAKLEDSAVYLCASSYPMGLARTYEQYFGPGTRLTVT.